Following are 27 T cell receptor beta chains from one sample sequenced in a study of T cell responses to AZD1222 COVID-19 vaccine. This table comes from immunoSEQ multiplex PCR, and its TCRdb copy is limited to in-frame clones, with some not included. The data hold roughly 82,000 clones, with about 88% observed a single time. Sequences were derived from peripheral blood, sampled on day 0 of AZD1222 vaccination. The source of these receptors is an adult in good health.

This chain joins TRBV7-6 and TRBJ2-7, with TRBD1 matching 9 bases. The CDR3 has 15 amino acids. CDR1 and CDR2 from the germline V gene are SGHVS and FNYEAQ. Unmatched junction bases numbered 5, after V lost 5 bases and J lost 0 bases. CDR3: CASSPTGGHSYEQYF. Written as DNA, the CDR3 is TGTGCCAGCAGCCCTACAGGGGGCCACTCCTACGAGCAGTACTTC. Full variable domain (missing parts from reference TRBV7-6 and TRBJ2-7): GAGVSQSPRYKVTKRGQDVALRCDPISGHVSLYWYRQALGQGPEFLTYFNYEAQQDKSGLPNDRFSAERPEGSISTLTIQRTEQRDSAMYRCASSPTGGHSYEQYFGPGTRLTVT.

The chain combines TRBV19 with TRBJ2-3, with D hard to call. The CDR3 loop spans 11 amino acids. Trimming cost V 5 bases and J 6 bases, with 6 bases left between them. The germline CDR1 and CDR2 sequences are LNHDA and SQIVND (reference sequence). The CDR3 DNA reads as TGTGCCAGTAGTGCTGGTGATACGCAGTATTTT. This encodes CASSAGDTQYF.

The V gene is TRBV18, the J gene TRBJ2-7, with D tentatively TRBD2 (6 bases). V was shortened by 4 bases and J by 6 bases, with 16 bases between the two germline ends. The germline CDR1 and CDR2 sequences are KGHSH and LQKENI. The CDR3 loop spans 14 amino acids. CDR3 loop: CASSLQERGGEQYF. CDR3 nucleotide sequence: TGTGCCAGCTCACTACAGGAAAGGGGAGGCGAGCAGTACTTC. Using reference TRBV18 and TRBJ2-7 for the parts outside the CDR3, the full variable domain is NAGVMQNPRHLVRRRGQEARLRCSPMKGHSHVYWYRQLPEEGLKFMVYLQKENIIDESGMPKERFSAEFPKEGPSILRIQQVVRGDSAAYFCASSLQERGGEQYFGPGTRLTVT.

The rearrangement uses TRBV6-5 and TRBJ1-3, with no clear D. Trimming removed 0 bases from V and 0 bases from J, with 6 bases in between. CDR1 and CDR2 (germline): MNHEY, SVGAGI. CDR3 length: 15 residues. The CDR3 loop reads CASSYSRGSGNTIYF. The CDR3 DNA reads TGTGCCAGCAGTTACTCGCGGGGCTCTGGAAACACCATATATTTT.

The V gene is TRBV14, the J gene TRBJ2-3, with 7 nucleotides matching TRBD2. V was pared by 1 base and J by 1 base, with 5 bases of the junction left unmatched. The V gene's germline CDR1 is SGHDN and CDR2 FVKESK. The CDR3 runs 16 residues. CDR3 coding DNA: TGTGCCAGCAGCCAAGGATGGGGGAGGGGCACAGATACGCAGTATTTT. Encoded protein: CASSQGWGRGTDTQYF.

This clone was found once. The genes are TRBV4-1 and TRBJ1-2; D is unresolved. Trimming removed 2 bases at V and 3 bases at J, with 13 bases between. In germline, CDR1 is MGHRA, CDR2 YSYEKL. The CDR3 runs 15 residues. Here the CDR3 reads CASSQSVGSDYGYTF. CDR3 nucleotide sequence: TGCGCCAGCAGCCAATCAGTTGGGTCCGACTATGGCTACACCTTC.

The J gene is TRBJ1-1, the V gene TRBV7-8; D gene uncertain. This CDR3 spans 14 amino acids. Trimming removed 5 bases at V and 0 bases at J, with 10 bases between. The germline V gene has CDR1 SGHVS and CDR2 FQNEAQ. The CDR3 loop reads CASSLETMNTEAFF. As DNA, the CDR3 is TGTGCCAGCAGCCTGGAGACGATGAACACTGAAGCTTTCTTT. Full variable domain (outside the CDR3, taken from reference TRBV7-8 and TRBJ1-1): GAGVSQSPRYKVAKRGQDVALRCDPISGHVSLFWYQQALGQGPEFLTYFQNEAQLDKSGLPSDRFFAERPEGSVSTLKIQRTQQEDSAVYLCASSLETMNTEAFFGQGTRLTVV.

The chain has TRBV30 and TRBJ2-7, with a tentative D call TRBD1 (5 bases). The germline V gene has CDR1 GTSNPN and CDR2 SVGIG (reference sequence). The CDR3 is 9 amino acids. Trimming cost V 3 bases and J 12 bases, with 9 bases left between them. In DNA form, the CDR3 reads TGTGCCTGGAGGACAGCAGGGTACTTC. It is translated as CAWRTAGYF.

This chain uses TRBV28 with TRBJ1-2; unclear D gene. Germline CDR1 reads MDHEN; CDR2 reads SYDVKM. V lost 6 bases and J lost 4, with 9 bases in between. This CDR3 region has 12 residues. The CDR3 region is CASRSIFYGYTF. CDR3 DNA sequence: TGTGCCAGCAGGTCCATTTTCTATGGCTACACCTTC.

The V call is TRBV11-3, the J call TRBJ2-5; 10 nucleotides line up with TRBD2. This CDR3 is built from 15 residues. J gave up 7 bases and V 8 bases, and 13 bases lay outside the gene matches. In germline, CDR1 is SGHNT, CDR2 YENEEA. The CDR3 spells CASPEGSGGAGTQYF. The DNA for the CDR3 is TGTGCCAGCCCAGAAGGCAGCGGGGGGGCGGGGACCCAGTACTTC.

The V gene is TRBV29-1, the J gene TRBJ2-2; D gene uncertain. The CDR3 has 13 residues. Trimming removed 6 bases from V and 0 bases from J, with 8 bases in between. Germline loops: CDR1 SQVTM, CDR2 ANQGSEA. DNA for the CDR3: TGCAGCGTGGTACAGCCGAACACCGGGGAGCTGTTTTTT. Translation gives CSVVQPNTGELFF.

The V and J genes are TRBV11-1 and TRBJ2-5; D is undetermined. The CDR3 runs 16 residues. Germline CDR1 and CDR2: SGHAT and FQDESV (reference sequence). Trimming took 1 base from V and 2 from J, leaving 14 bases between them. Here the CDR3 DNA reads TGTGCCAGCAGCTTAGGTGCCCGGGTAGGGCAAGAGACCCAGTACTTC. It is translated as CASSLGARVGQETQYF.

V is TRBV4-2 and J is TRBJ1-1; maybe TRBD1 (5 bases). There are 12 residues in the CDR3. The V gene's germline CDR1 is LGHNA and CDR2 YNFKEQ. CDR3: CLFGQGEAEAFF. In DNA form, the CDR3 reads TGTCTTTTTGGGCAGGGAGAGGCTGAAGCTTTCTTT.

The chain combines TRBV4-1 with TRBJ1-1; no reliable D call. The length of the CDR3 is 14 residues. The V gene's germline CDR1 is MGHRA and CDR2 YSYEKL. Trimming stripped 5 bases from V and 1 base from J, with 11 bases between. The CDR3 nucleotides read TGCGCCAGCAGCTCTGAGGTAAGGAACACTGAAGCTTTCTTT. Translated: CASSSEVRNTEAFF.

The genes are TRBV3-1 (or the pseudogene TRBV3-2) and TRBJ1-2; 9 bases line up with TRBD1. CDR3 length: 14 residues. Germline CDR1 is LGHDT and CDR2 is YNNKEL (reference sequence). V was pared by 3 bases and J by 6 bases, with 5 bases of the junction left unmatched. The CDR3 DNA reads TGTGCCAGCAGCCACGCCGGGACAGGGAATGGCTACACCTTC. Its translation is CASSHAGTGNGYTF.

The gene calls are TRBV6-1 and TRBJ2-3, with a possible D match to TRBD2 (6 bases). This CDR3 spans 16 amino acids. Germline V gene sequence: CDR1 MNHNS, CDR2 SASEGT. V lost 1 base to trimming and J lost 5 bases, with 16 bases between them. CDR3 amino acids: CASSEDGGARVDTQYF. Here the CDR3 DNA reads TGTGCCAGCAGTGAAGACGGAGGGGCCCGGGTAGATACGCAGTATTTT.

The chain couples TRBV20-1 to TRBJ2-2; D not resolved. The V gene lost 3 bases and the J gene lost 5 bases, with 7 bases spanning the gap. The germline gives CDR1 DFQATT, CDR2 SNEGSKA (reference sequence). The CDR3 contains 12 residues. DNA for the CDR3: TGCAGTGCTAGTGACTTAACCGGGGAGCTGTTTTTT. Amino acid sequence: CSASDLTGELFF.

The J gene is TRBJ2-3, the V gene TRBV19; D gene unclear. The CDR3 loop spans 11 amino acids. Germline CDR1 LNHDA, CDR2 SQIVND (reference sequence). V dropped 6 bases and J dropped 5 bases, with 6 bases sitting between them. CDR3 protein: CASRLGDTQYF. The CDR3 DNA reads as TGTGCCAGTAGGCTGGGAGATACGCAGTATTTT.

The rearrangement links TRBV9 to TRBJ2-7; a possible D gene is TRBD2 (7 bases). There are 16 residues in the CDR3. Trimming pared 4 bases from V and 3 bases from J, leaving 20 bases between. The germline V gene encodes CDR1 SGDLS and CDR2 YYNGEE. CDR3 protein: CASSPGGGGGSYEQYF. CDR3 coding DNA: TGTGCCAGCAGCCCCGGTGGAGGGGGGGGTAGCTACGAGCAGTACTTC.

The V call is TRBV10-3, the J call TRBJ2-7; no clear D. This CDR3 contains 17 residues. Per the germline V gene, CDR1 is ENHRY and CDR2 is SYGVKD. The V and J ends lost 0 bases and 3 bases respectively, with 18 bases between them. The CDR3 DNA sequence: TGTGCCATCAGTGAGTCTGGTAGGGCAGGCGTATTCTACGAGCAGTACTTC. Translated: CAISESGRAGVFYEQYF.

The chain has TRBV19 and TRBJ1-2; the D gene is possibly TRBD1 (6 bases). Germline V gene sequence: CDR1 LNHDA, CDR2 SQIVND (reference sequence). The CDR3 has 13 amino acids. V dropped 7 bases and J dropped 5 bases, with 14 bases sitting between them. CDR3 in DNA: TGTGCCAGTAAACAGGGTTTATCTTATGGCTACACCTTC. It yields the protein CASKQGLSYGYTF.

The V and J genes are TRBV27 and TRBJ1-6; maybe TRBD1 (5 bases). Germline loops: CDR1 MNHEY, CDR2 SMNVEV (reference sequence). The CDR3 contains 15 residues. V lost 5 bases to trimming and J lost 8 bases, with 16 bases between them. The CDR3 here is CASSGGGTEYSPLHF. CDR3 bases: TGTGCCAGCAGTGGGGGGGGTACCGAATATTCACCCCTCCACTTT.

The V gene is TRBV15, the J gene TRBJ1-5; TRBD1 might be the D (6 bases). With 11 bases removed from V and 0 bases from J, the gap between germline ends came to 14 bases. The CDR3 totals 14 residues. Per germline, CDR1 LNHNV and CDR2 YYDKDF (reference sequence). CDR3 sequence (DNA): TGTGCCCCACCGGGGGGCAATAGCAATCAGCCCCAGCATTTT. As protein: CAPPGGNSNQPQHF.

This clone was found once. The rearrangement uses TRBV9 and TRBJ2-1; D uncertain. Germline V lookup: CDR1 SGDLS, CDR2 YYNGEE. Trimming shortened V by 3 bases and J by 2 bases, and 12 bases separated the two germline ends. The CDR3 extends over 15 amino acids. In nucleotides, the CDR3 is TGTGCCAGCAGCGCGAGTCCCAACGCCTACAATGAGCAGTTCTTC. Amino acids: CASSASPNAYNEQFF.

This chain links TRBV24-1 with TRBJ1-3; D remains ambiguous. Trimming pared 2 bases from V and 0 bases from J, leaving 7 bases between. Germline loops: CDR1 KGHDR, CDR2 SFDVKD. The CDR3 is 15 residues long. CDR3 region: CATSDSFGSGNTIYF. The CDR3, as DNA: TGTGCCACCAGTGATTCCTTTGGCTCTGGAAACACCATATATTTT.

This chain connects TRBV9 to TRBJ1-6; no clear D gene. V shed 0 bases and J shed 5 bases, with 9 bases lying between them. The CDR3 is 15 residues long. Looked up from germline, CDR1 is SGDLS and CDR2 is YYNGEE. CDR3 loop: CASSVAVGNNSPLHF. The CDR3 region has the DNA TGTGCCAGCAGCGTAGCGGTGGGGAATAATTCACCCCTCCACTTT.

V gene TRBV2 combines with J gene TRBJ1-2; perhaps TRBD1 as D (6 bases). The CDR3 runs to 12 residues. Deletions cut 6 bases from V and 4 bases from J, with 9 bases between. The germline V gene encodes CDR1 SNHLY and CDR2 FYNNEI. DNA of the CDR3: TGTGCCAGCAGAGGACAGCCCTATGGCTACACCTTC. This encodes CASRGQPYGYTF. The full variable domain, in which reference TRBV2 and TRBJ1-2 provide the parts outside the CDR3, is EPEVTQTPSHQVTQMGQEVILRCVPISNHLYFYWYRQILGQKVEFLVSFYNNEISEKSEIFDDQFSVERPDGSNFTLKIRSTKLEDSAMYFCASRGQPYGYTFGSGTRLTVV.